The 8 T cell receptor beta chains given below trace back to one sample, sequenced in a study of blood T cell repertoires in COVID-19. This table comes from immunoSEQ multiplex PCR, and its TCRdb copy is limited to in-frame clones, with some not included. Found here are under 70,000 clones, around 87% of them singletons; the top ten hold roughly 11%. The specimen was peripheral blood. These receptors all stem from a woman between 18 and 30 years old with acute or convalescent COVID-19.

This clone was found a few times. The CDR3 DNA is TGTGCCAGCAGCTCCCCTAGCGGGAGGGGGACCGGGGAGCTGTTTTTT. This translates into CASSSPSGRGTGELFF. The rearrangement links TRBV27 to TRBJ2-2, with 12 bases identical to TRBD2. Trimming took 6 bases from V and 5 from J; bases not matched to a gene: 7. Per germline, CDR1 MNHEY and CDR2 SMNVEV (reference sequence). CDR3 length equals 16 residues.

The chain is built from TRBV6-1 and TRBJ1-2; TRBD1 matches 11 bases. The V and J ends lost 2 bases and 8 bases, in that order; junction bases with no gene match: 10. Germline values: CDR1 MNHNS, CDR2 SASEGT. This CDR3 spans 16 amino acids. The CDR3 region has the DNA TGTGCCAGCAGTGAAAGGACAGGGGGCACAACATACGGCTACACCTTC. It specifies CASSERTGGTTYGYTF.

CDR3 residues: CASRSTGGGYGYTF. DNA for the CDR3: TGTGCCAGCAGAAGTACAGGGGGAGGCTATGGCTACACCTTC. V usage is TRBV5-8 and J usage is TRBJ1-2; 8 nucleotides align to TRBD1. Germline CDR1 is SGHTS and CDR2 is YDEGEE. The CDR3 totals 14 residues. The trim removed 5 bases at V and 4 bases at J, leaving 7 bases unmatched.

The rearrangement links TRBV7-2 to TRBJ2-1, with 7 bases fitting TRBD2. With 1 base clipped from V and 4 bases from J, the junction kept 4 bases outside the gene matches. The CDR3 is 15 amino acids. CDR1 and CDR2 from the germline V gene are SGHTA and FQGNSA. CDR3 residues: CASSLGAGNYNEQFF. CDR3 nucleotide sequence: TGTGCCAGCAGCTTAGGAGCGGGGAATTACAATGAGCAGTTCTTC.

The rearrangement joins TRBV4-1 to TRBJ1-1, with a possible D match to TRBD1 (6 bases). V lost 1 base and J lost 0, with 15 bases in between. The CDR3 has 17 residues. Germline V gene sequence: CDR1 MGHRA, CDR2 YSYEKL. CDR3 coding DNA: TGCGCCAGCAGCCAAGTTTGGGCAGGGGCCATGAACACTGAAGCTTTCTTT. Amino acids: CASSQVWAGAMNTEAFF.

This clone was detected once. V is TRBV27 and J is TRBJ1-1; weak D call: TRBD1 (6 bases). Germline values: CDR1 MNHEY, CDR2 SMNVEV (reference sequence). The CDR3 covers 11 residues. Trimming removed 10 bases from V and 4 bases from J, with 10 bases in between. CDR3: CATETGTEAFF. The CDR3 DNA is TGTGCCACCGAGACAGGCACTGAAGCTTTCTTT.

This chain links TRBV11-2 with TRBJ1-1; D unclear. The V end was cut by 5 bases, the J end by 0 bases, with 10 bases between. CDR3 length: 14 residues. Germline V gene lookup returns CDR1 SGHAT and CDR2 FQNNGV. CDR3 sequence: CASSPISVNTEAFF. Written as DNA, the CDR3 is TGTGCCAGCAGCCCTATTTCGGTGAACACTGAAGCTTTCTTT.

The CDR3 coding sequence is TGTGCCAGCAAAACAGGCGGCTTCTATGGCTACACCTTC. Residues: CASKTGGFYGYTF. V usage is TRBV2 and J usage is TRBJ1-2, with a possible D match to TRBD1 (5 bases). This CDR3 region has 13 residues. V was clipped by 7 bases and J by 4 bases, with 13 bases between them. Germline lookup yields CDR1 SNHLY and CDR2 FYNNEI.